Below, 16 T cell receptor beta chains from the same sample are listed, as sequenced in a study of blood T cell repertoires in COVID-19 (dated by TCRdb to between 2020 and 2021). Libraries were built with the immunoSEQ multiplex PCR assay. Sourced from immuneACCESS, this table was stored by TCRdb with only in-frame sequences that have V and J called. A share of the clones is absent; for the studies checked, an unresolved V gene accounts for under half, and the remainder has no known explanation. Present in this sample are about 150,000 clones, roughly 80% of which were seen just once. In total, the top ten clones hold approximately 6% of the sample. The specimen sequenced was PBMCs or T cells enriched from blood (not recorded which). Receptors were obtained from a woman aged 50 to 60 who had recovered from COVID-19.

The rearrangement uses TRBV20-1 and TRBJ2-7; a possible D gene is TRBD1 (5 bases). CDR1 and CDR2 (germline): DFQATT, SNEGSKA (reference sequence). The CDR3 length is 11 residues. Trimming took 0 bases from V and 11 from J, leaving 11 bases between them. The chain's CDR3 is CSAREGRDEYF. CDR3 nucleotide sequence: TGCAGTGCTAGAGAGGGCAGGGATGAGTACTTC.

The chain has TRBV4-1 and TRBJ2-1, with 13 bases identical to TRBD2. This CDR3 contains 16 residues. Germline V gene data show CDR1 as MGHRA and CDR2 as YSYEKL. V trimming: 2 bases; J trimming: 13 bases; junction bases outside the gene matches: 11. DNA for the CDR3: TGCGCCAGCAGCCAACCCGGGACTAGCGGGGCGGCCAAACAGTTCTTC. Translation gives CASSQPGTSGAAKQFF.

The J gene is TRBJ1-5, the V gene TRBV6-5; tentatively, D is TRBD1 (6 bases). The V gene lost 10 bases and the J gene lost 3 bases, with 10 bases spanning the gap. CDR1 and CDR2 from the germline V gene are MNHEY and SVGAGI. This CDR3 comprises 12 residues. CDR3 coding DNA: TGTGCCACCGGGACACTCAATCAGCCCCAGCATTTT. Translation gives CATGTLNQPQHF.

This chain connects TRBV7-6 to TRBJ1-4, with D tentatively TRBD1 (5 bases). CDR1 is SGHVS, CDR2 FNYEAQ, per germline. This CDR3 is 14 amino acids long. Trimming removed 5 bases from V and 7 bases from J, with 14 bases in between. The CDR3 DNA reads as TGTGCCAGCAGCCGCGGGGGGGTGGTTGAAAAACTGTTTTTT. Residues: CASSRGGVVEKLFF. Together with reference TRBV7-6 and TRBJ1-4, the CDR3 gives the full variable domain: GAGVSQSPRYKVTKRGQDVALRCDPISGHVSLYWYRQALGQGPEFLTYFNYEAQQDKSGLPNDRFSAERPEGSISTLTIQRTEQRDSAMYRCASSRGGVVEKLFFGSGTQLSVL.

The chain recombines TRBV27 with TRBJ2-7; possibly TRBD1 for D (6 bases). This CDR3 comprises 13 residues. Trimming took 3 bases from V and 6 from J, leaving 12 bases between them. The V gene's germline CDR1 is MNHEY and CDR2 SMNVEV (reference sequence). The CDR3 region is CASSFRTGSEQYF. The DNA for the CDR3 is TGTGCCAGCAGTTTCCGTACAGGGAGCGAGCAGTACTTC.

The chain joins TRBV5-1 to TRBJ2-7; 7 positions agree with TRBD2. V lost 4 bases to trimming and J lost 5 bases; unmatched junction nucleotides: 9. Germline V CDR1 and CDR2: SGHRS, YFSETQ. The CDR3 consists of 14 residues. The CDR3: CASSRREGGNEQYF. The CDR3 coding sequence is TGCGCCAGCAGCAGGAGGGAGGGAGGGAACGAGCAGTACTTC.

This clone was picked up a small number of times. V and J are TRBV11-2 and TRBJ2-2; D is undetermined. V was trimmed by 5 bases and J by 8 bases, leaving 12 bases between them. This CDR3 comprises 13 residues. Per the germline V gene, CDR1 is SGHAT and CDR2 is FQNNGV. The CDR3 DNA is TGTGCCAGCAGCCCAGATCGGCGGGGGGAGCTGTTTTTT. This codes for CASSPDRRGELFF.

The CDR3 loop reads CASSEGSGNTEAFF. The CDR3 DNA follows: TGTGCCAGCAGCGAGGGGTCGGGGAACACTGAAGCTTTCTTT. The genes are TRBV9 and TRBJ1-1, with D possibly matching TRBD1 (5 bases). This CDR3 contains 14 residues. V was cut by 3 bases and J by 1 base, with 10 bases left in between. CDR1 and CDR2 from the germline V gene are SGDLS and YYNGEE.

The rearrangement joins TRBV7-2 to TRBJ1-1; D not resolved. With 1 base removed from V and 11 bases from J, the gap between germline ends came to 14 bases. This CDR3 has 13 residues. The germline CDR1 and CDR2 sequences are SGHTA and FQGNSA. The CDR3 bases are TGTGCCAGCAGCTTAGAAACGGGTCGTTTCGCTTTCTTT. Protein: CASSLETGRFAFF.

The gene calls are TRBV11-2 and TRBJ2-7; 7 nucleotides match TRBD1. The V and J ends lost 3 bases and 6 bases, in that order; junction bases with no gene match: 5. The CDR3 contains 13 residues. Per the germline V gene, CDR1 is SGHAT and CDR2 is FQNNGV. The CDR3 sequence: CASSFYRGGEQYF. As DNA, the CDR3 is TGTGCCAGCAGCTTCTACAGGGGCGGCGAGCAGTACTTC.

The chain recombines TRBV4-2 with TRBJ2-3; D is ambiguous. Trimming pared 6 bases from V and 7 bases from J, leaving 8 bases between. This CDR3 spans 11 amino acids. Germline CDR1 and CDR2: LGHNA and YNFKEQ. The CDR3 protein is CASRLQNTQYF. In DNA form, the CDR3 reads TGTGCCAGCAGACTACAGAATACGCAGTATTTT.

This chain uses TRBV19 with TRBJ1-6; 10 nucleotides match TRBD1. Germline V gene sequence: CDR1 LNHDA, CDR2 SQIVND (reference sequence). V trimming: 3 bases; J trimming: 10 bases; junction bases outside the gene matches: 3. The CDR3 extends over 14 amino acids. The CDR3 coding sequence is TGTGCCAGTAGTATCCGGGACAGGGGATCACCCCTCCACTTT. This gives the protein CASSIRDRGSPLHF.

The chain couples TRBV5-8 to TRBJ1-1; D not resolved. The CDR3 totals 13 residues. Looked up from germline, CDR1 is SGHTS and CDR2 is YDEGEE. The V end was cut by 6 bases, the J end by 4 bases, with 13 bases between. The CDR3 DNA is TGTGCCAGCATCATCATCCGGGGCACTGAAGCTTTCTTT. This translates into CASIIIRGTEAFF.

V gene TRBV6-1 combines with J gene TRBJ2-3; 16 nucleotides line up with TRBD2. Germline CDR1 reads MNHNS; CDR2 reads SASEGT. J lost 8 bases, V lost 2 bases, and 4 bases had no gene match. This CDR3 region has 16 residues. The CDR3 spells CASSEQGLAGGATQYF. In nucleotides, the CDR3 is TGTGCCAGCAGTGAACAGGGACTAGCGGGAGGGGCTACGCAGTATTTT.

This rearrangement joins TRBV14 to TRBJ1-5; D may be TRBD1 (5 bases). V lost 2 bases and J lost 7, with 9 bases in between. The V gene's germline CDR1 is SGHDN and CDR2 FVKESK. The CDR3 sequence is 13 residues long. This CDR3 is CASSQSTGQPQHF. The CDR3, as DNA: TGTGCCAGCAGCCAATCCACAGGCCAGCCCCAGCATTTT.

The rearrangement joins TRBV5-4 to TRBJ2-7; 8 bases fit TRBD1. Looked up from germline, CDR1 is SGHNT and CDR2 is YYREEE (reference sequence). This CDR3 comprises 13 residues. The ends lost 7 bases at V and 3 bases at J; junction bases unmatched: 6. The DNA for the CDR3 is TGTGCCAGCCTGACAGGGGCTCTCTACGAGCAGTACGTC. Amino acid sequence: CASLTGALYEQYV.